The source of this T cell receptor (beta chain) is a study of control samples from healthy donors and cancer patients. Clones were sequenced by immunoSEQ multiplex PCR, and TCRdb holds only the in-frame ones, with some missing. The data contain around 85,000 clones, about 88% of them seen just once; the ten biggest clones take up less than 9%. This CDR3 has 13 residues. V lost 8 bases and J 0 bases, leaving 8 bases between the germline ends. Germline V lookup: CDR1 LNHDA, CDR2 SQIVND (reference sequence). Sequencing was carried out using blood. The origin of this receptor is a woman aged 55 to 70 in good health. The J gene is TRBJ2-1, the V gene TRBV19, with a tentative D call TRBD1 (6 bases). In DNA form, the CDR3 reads TGTGCCAGTCAGGACAGCTCCTACAATGAGCAGTTCTTC. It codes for CASQDSSYNEQFF.